This is a list of T cell receptor beta chains from one sample in a study of beta chain features in type 1 diabetes. Assay: immunoSEQ multiplex PCR; the TCRdb copy retains only in-frame clones and omits some. The top ten hold 0.017% of the sample, which has about 360,000 clones, approximately 12% seen once. The sequenced sample consisted of naive CD4+ T cells from blood. Receptor source: a man between 18 and 35 years old in good health. Each CDR3 is given with its conserved first and last residue. A D gene is named only where the DNA matches it firmly. Part of the rows lack a size; the others show once, few, many or a class for expanded clones.

J: TRBJ2-7
V: TRBV28
D: TRBD2
size: .
CDR3: CASSGPGLVFEQYF
DNA: TGTGCCAGCAGTGGGCCCGGACTAGTTTTCGAGCAGTACTTC

J: TRBJ2-3
V: TRBV30
D: TRBD2
size: few
CDR3: CAWRSGRAADTQYF
DNA: TGTGCCTGGAGAAGCGGGAGGGCCGCAGATACGCAGTATTTT

J: TRBJ1-1
V: TRBV15
D: .
size: .
CDR3: CATSRVIAGSTEAFF
DNA: TGTGCCACCAGCAGAGTTATTGCGGGGTCCACTGAAGCTTTCTTT

J: TRBJ2-7
V: TRBV14
D: .
size: few
CDR3: CASSQGRLDEQYF
DNA: TGTGCCAGCAGCCAAGGGCGGCTAGACGAGCAGTACTTC

J: TRBJ1-5
V: TRBV20-1
D: .
size: .
CDR3: CSASSGQPQHF
DNA: TGCAGTGCTAGCTCGGGGCAGCCCCAGCATTTT

J: TRBJ2-7
V: TRBV5-1
D: TRBD1
size: .
CDR3: CASSDVFRDRKAEQYF
DNA: TGCGCCAGCAGCGACGTTTTTAGGGACAGGAAAGCCGAGCAGTACTTC

J: TRBJ2-1
V: TRBV10-3
D: .
size: .
CDR3: CAISRQNNEQFF
DNA: TGTGCCATCAGTAGACAAAACAATGAGCAGTTCTTC

J: TRBJ2-3
V: TRBV7-2
D: TRBD2
size: few
CDR3: CASSRQTSGYTDTQYF
DNA: TGTGCCAGCAGCAGACAAACTAGCGGGTACACAGATACGCAGTATTTT

J: TRBJ2-5
V: TRBV18
D: .
size: few
CDR3: CASSPDRGKETQYF
DNA: TGTGCCAGCTCACCAGACCGGGGGAAAGAGACCCAGTACTTC

J: TRBJ2-4
V: TRBV19
D: .
size: .
CDR3: CASSRVPLAKNIQYF
DNA: TGTGCCAGTAGTCGGGTCCCTCTAGCCAAAAACATTCAGTACTTC

J: TRBJ2-5
V: TRBV7-2
D: .
size: .
CDR3: CASSLSVQETQYF
DNA: TGTGCCAGCAGCTTATCAGTTCAAGAGACCCAGTACTTC

J: TRBJ2-2
V: TRBV5-1
D: TRBD1
size: .
CDR3: CASSLWTGAGELFF
DNA: TGCGCCAGCAGCTTGTGGACAGGGGCCGGGGAGCTGTTTTTT

J: TRBJ2-7
V: TRBV25-1
D: .
size: few
CDR3: CASSEVSGVPYEQYF
DNA: TGTGCCAGCAGCGAAGTGTCGGGAGTCCCCTACGAGCAGTACTTC

J: TRBJ2-3
V: TRBV13
D: TRBD2
size: few
CDR3: CASSPGTSGRAFADTQYF
DNA: TGTGCCAGCAGCCCCGGGACTAGCGGGAGGGCCTTTGCAGATACGCAGTATTTT

J: TRBJ2-3
V: TRBV7-2
D: .
size: few
CDR3: CASSFGDTQYF
DNA: TGTGCCAGCAGCTTCGGAGATACGCAGTATTTT